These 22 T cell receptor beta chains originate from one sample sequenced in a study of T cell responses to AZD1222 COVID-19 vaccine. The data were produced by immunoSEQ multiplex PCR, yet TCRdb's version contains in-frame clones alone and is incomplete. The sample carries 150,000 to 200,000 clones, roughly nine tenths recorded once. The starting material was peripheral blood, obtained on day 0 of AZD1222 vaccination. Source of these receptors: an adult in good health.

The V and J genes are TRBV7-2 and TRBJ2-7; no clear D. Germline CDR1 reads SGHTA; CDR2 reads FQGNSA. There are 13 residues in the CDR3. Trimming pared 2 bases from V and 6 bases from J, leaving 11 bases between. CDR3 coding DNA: TGTGCCAGCAGCTTATTTCCCTCTGCCGAGCAGTACTTC. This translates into CASSLFPSAEQYF.

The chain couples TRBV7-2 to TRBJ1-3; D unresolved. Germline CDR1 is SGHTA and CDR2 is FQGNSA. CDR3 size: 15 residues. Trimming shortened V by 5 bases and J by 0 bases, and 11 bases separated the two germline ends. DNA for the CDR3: TGTGCCAGCAGCCCCAGGACCTACTCTGGAAACACCATATATTTT. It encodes CASSPRTYSGNTIYF.

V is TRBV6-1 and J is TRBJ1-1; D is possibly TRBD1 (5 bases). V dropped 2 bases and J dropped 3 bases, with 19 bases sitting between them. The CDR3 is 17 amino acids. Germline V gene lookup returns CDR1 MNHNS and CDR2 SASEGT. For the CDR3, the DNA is TGTGCCAGCAGTGAATACCTGGGGCGCGTTTGGGACACTGAAGCTTTCTTT. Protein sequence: CASSEYLGRVWDTEAFF.

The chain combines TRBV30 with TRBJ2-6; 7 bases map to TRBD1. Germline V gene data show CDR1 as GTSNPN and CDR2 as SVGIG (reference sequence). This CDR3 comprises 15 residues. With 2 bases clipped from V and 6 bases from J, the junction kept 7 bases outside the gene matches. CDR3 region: CAWSIDRAAANVLTF. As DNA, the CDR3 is TGTGCCTGGAGTATAGACAGGGCAGCGGCCAACGTCCTGACTTTC.

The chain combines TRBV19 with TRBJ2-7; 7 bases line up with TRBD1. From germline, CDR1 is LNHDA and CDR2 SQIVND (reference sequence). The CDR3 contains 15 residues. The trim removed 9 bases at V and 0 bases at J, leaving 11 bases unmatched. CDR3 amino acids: CASTTGTATSYEQYF. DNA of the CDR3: TGTGCCAGCACGACCGGGACAGCCACCTCCTACGAGCAGTACTTC.

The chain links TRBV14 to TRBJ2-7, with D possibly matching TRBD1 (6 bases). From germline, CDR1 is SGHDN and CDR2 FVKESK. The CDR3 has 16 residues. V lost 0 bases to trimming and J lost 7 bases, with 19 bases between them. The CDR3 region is CASSQDGGGYPREQYF. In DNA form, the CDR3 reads TGTGCCAGCAGCCAAGACGGTGGGGGCTACCCTAGAGAGCAGTACTTC. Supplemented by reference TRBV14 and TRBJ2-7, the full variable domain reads EAGVTQFPSHSVIEKGQTVTLRCDPISGHDNLYWYRRVMGKEIKFLLHFVKESKQDESGMPNNRFLAERTGGTYSTLKVQPAELEDSGVYFCASSQDGGGYPREQYFGPGTRLTVT.

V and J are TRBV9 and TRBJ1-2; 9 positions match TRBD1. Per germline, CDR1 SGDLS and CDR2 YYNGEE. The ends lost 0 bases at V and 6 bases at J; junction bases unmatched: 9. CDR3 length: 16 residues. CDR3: CASSVVPTTGGNGYTF. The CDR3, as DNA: TGTGCCAGCAGCGTAGTGCCCACCACAGGGGGCAATGGCTACACCTTC. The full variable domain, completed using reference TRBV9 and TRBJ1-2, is DSGVTQTPKHLITATGQRVTLRCSPRSGDLSVYWYQQSLDQGLQFLIQYYNGEERAKGNILERFSAQQFPDLHSELNLSSLELGDSALYFCASSVVPTTGGNGYTFGSGTRLTVV.

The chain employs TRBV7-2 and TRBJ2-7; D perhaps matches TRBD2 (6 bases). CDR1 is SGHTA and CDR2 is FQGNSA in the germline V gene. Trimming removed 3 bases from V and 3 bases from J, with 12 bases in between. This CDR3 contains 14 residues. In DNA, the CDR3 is TGTGCCAGCAGCTTCAGAGTCGGGGGCTACGAGCAGTACTTC. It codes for CASSFRVGGYEQYF.

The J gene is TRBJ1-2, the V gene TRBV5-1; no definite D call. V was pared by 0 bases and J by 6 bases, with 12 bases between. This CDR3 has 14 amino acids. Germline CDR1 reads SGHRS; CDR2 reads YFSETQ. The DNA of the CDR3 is TGCGCCAGCAGCTTGGGGTTCCGGGGAGATGGCTACACCTTC. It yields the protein CASSLGFRGDGYTF.

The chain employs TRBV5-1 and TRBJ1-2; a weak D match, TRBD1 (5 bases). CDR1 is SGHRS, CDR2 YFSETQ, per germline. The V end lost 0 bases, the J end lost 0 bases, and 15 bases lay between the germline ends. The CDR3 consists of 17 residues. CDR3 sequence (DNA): TGCGCCAGCAGCTTGGGCCTAGGGACGGCGTCTAACTATGGCTACACCTTC. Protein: CASSLGLGTASNYGYTF.

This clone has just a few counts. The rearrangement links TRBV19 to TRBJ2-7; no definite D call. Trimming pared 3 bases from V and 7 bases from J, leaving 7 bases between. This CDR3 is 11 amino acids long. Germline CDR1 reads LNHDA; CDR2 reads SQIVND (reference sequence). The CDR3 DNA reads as TGTGCCAGTAGTATGGGCTGGGAGCAGTACTTC. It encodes CASSMGWEQYF.

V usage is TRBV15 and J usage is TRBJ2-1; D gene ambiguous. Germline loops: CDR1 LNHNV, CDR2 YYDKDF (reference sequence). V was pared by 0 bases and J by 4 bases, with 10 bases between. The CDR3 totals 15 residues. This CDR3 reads CATSRDPPSYNEQFF. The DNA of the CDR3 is TGTGCCACCAGCAGAGACCCCCCTAGTTACAATGAGCAGTTCTTC.

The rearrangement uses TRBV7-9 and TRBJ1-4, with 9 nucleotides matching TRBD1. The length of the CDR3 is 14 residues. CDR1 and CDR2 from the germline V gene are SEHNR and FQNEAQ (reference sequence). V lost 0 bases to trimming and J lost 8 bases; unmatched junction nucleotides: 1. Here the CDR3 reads CASSLADRGEKLFF. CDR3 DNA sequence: TGTGCCAGCAGCTTAGCTGACAGGGGGGAAAAACTGTTTTTT.

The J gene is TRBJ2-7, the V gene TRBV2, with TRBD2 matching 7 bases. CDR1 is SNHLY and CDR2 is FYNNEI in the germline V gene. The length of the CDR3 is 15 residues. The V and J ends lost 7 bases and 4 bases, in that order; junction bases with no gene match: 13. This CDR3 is CASTRSLADVYEQYF. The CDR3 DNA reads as TGTGCCAGCACCCGGTCCCTAGCGGATGTATACGAGCAGTACTTC.

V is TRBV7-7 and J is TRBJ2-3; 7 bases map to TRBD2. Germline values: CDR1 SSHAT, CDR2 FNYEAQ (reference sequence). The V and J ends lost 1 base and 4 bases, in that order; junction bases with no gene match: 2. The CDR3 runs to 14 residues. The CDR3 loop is CASSLGAGADTQYF. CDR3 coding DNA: TGTGCCAGCAGCTTAGGTGCGGGGGCAGATACGCAGTATTTT.

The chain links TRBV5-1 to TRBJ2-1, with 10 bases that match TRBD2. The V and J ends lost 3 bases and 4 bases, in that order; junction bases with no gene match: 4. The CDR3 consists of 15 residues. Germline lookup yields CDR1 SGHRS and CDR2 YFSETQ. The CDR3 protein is CASSSGLAVYNEQFF. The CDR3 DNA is TGCGCCAGCAGCTCTGGACTAGCGGTGTACAATGAGCAGTTCTTC.

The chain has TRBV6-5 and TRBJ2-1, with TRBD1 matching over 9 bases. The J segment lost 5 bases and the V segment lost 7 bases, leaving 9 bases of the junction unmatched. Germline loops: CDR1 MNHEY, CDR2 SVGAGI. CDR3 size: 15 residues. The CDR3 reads CASNVMGQGNNEQFF. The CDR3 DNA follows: TGTGCCAGCAATGTTATGGGACAGGGCAACAATGAGCAGTTCTTC.

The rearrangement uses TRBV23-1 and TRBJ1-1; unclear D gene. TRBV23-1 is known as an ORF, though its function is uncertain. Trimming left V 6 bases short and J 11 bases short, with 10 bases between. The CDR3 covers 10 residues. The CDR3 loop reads CASRGSRAFF. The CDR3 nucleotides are TGCGCCAGCAGGGGTTCGCGTGCTTTCTTT.

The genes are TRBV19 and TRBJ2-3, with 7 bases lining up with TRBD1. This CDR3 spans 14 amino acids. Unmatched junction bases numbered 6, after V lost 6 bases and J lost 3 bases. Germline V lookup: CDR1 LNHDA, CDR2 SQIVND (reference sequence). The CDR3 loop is CASRGRGSTDTQYF. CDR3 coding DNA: TGTGCCAGTAGGGGCAGGGGGAGTACAGATACGCAGTATTTT.

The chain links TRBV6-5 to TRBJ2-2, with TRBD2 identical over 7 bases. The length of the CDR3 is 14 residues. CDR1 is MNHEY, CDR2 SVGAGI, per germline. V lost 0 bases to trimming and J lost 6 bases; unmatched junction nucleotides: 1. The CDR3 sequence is CASSYSTSSGELFF. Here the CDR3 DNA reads TGTGCCAGCAGTTACTCGACTAGCTCCGGGGAGCTGTTTTTT.

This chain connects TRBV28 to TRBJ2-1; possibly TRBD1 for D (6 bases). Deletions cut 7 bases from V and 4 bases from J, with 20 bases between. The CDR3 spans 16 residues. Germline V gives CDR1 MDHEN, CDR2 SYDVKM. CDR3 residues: CASTPIGERGYNEQFF. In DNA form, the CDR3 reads TGTGCCAGCACCCCCATCGGGGAGAGGGGGTACAATGAGCAGTTCTTC.

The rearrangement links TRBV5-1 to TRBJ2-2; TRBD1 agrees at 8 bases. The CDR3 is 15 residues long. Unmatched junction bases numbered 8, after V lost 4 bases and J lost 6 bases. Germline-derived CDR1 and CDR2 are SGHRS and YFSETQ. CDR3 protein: CASSRGQAEPGELFF. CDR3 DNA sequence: TGCGCCAGCAGCCGGGGACAGGCCGAACCCGGGGAGCTGTTTTTT. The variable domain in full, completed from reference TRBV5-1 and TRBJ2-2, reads KAGVTQTPRYLIKTRGQQVTLSCSPISGHRSVSWYQQTPGQGLQFLFEYFSETQRNKGNFPGRFSGRQFSNSRSEMNVSTLELGDSALYLCASSRGQAEPGELFFGEGSRLTVL.